This T cell receptor (beta chain) is drawn from a study of shared clonotypes between healthy human individuals. Study outcomes and limitations: With a handful of donors compared, around 5.4% of naive CD4 clonotypes were shared. Sequencing depth was expected to influence donor clonotype sharing.

This CDR3 contains 15 residues. The V gene's germline CDR1 is SGHNT and CDR2 YENEEA. V was pared by 3 bases and J by 5 bases, with 3 bases of the junction left unmatched. The protocol was immunoSEQ multiplex PCR, while the TCRdb copy is restricted to in-frame clones and leaves out a portion. The sample yields about 2.4 million clones, approximately 90% seen once. With regard to this clone: Its specificity is not known.

Sequenced material: naive CD4+ T cells sorted from blood. Indicated subset: CD45RA+ positively selected. The chain couples TRBV11-3 to TRBJ2-1, with TRBD1 identical over 11 bases. This TCR derives from a man aged 18 to 35 in good health. The DNA for the CDR3 is TGTGCCAGCAGCTTCCGGGACAGGGGGGACAATGAGCAGTTCTTC. Encoded protein: CASSFRDRGDNEQFF. Variable domain in full (rest from reference TRBV11-3 and TRBJ2-1): EAGVVQSPRYKIIEKKQPVAFWCNPISGHNTLYWYLQNLGQGPELLIRYENEEAVDDSQLPKDRFSAERLKGVDSTLKIQPAELGDSAVYLCASSFRDRGDNEQFFGPGTRLTVL.